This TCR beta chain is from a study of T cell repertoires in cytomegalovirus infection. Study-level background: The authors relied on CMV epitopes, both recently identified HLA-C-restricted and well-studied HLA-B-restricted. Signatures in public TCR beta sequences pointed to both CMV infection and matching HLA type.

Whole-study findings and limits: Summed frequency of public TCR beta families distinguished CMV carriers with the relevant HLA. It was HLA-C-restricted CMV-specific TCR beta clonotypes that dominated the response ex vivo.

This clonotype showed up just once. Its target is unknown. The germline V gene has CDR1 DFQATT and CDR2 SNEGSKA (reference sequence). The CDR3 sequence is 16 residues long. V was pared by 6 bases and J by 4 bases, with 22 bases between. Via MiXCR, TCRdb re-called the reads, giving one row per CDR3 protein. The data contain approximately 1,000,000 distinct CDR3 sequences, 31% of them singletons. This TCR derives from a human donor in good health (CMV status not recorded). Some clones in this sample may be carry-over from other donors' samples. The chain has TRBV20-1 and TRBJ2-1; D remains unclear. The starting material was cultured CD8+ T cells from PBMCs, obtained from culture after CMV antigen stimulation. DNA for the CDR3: TGCAGTGCCCCCGAGTATTCAGGAAGGGCATACAATGAGCAGTTCTTC. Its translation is CSAPEYSGRAYNEQFF.